This passage covers 13 T cell receptor beta chains from one sample sequenced in a study of cytomegalovirus exposure and HLA in healthy donors (dated by TCRdb to 2015 to 2018). The library was made by the immunoSEQ multiplex PCR assay. A mixture of 60 forward primers for TCR Vbeta segments and 13 reverse primers for TCR Jbeta segments was used in the multiplex PCR. This immuneACCESS table, as held by TCRdb, lists in-frame sequences with V and J called but not all clones. Of the missing ones, under half trace to an unresolved V gene in checked studies; the others have no known cause. In all, the sample holds about 98,000 clones, and roughly 81% of those were seen once. About 1.5% of the sample goes to the ten largest clones. What was sequenced was PBMCs. The receptors shown here come from a man aged 35-49 years in good health and CMV-seronegative.

CDR3 in DNA: TGTGCCAGCAGCTTGGCCCCAGGCACTTACGAGCAGTACTTC. It encodes CASSLAPGTYEQYF. J is TRBJ2-5 and V is TRBV5-8; D gene uncertain. The DNA end favors TRBJ2-7, so the J call may be wrong. The CDR3 is 14 residues long. Germline-derived CDR1 and CDR2 are SGHTS and YDEGEE.

This clone was observed a few times. J is TRBJ1-1 and V is TRBV5-5; weak D call: TRBD1 (5 bases). Germline V gives CDR1 SGHKS, CDR2 YYEKEE (reference sequence). With 0 bases removed from V and 1 base from J, the gap between germline ends came to 7 bases. The CDR3 sequence is 14 residues long. The CDR3 DNA reads TGTGCCAGCAGCTTGGAAGGGGCGAACACTGAAGCTTTCTTT. Translation gives CASSLEGANTEAFF.

This rearrangement joins TRBV11-3 to TRBJ2-3, with 11 bases lining up with TRBD2. The V and J ends lost 6 bases and 4 bases, in that order; junction bases with no gene match: 6. Germline loops: CDR1 SGHNT, CDR2 YENEEA. This CDR3 has 15 residues. CDR3 region: CASSQLAGEPDTQYF. Here the CDR3 DNA reads TGTGCCAGCAGTCAACTAGCGGGGGAGCCAGATACGCAGTATTTT. Using reference TRBV11-3 and TRBJ2-3 for the parts outside the CDR3, the full variable domain is EAGVVQSPRYKIIEKKQPVAFWCNPISGHNTLYWYLQNLGQGPELLIRYENEEAVDDSQLPKDRFSAERLKGVDSTLKIQPAELGDSAVYLCASSQLAGEPDTQYFGPGTRLTVL.

This clone came up a few times. This chain uses TRBV6-6 with TRBJ2-7; TRBD1 matches at 9 bases. Per the germline V gene, CDR1 is MNHNY and CDR2 is SVGAGI (reference sequence). Trimming at V came to 5 bases and at J to 5 bases, leaving 10 bases not matched to a gene. This CDR3 region has 15 residues. The CDR3: CASSNPGQGIHEQYF. In DNA, the CDR3 is TGTGCCAGCAGTAATCCGGGACAGGGCATTCACGAGCAGTACTTC.

This chain uses TRBV28 with TRBJ1-4, with 8 nucleotides matching TRBD1. This CDR3 region has 14 residues. The J segment lost 11 bases and the V segment lost 5 bases, leaving 10 bases of the junction unmatched. CDR1 MDHEN and CDR2 SYDVKM come from the germline V gene. The CDR3 reads CASSGQGYSGKLFF. The CDR3 coding sequence is TGTGCCAGCAGTGGACAGGGTTACTCTGGGAAACTGTTTTTT.

The chain links TRBV5-1 to TRBJ2-1, with a weak D call TRBD2 (6 bases). Trimming removed 4 bases from V and 4 bases from J, with 9 bases in between. Germline assignment: CDR1 SGHRS and CDR2 YFSETQ. There are 13 residues in the CDR3. CDR3 amino acids: CASSRLDYNEQFF. The CDR3 nucleotides are TGCGCCAGCAGCCGACTAGATTACAATGAGCAGTTCTTC. Combining the CDR3 with reference TRBV5-1 and TRBJ2-1 gives the whole variable domain KAGVTQTPRYLIKTRGQQVTLSCSPISGHRSVSWYQQTPGQGLQFLFEYFSETQRNKGNFPGRFSGRQFSNSRSEMNVSTLELGDSALYLCASSRLDYNEQFFGPGTRLTVL.

The V gene is TRBV28, the J gene TRBJ1-4; TRBD1 matches 7 bases. Germline CDR1 MDHEN, CDR2 SYDVKM. There are 14 residues in the CDR3. V lost 6 bases and J lost 8; bases outside the gene matches: 9. For the CDR3, the DNA is TGTGCCAGCAGCCAGGGGGACTGGGAAGAAAAACTGTTTTTT. Translated, it gives CASSQGDWEEKLFF.

The V and J genes are TRBV2 and TRBJ2-7; a weak D match, TRBD2 (7 bases). CDR3 size: 15 residues. Germline-derived CDR1 and CDR2 are SNHLY and FYNNEI. The V end lost 0 bases, the J end lost 2 bases, and 11 bases lay between the germline ends. The CDR3 is CASSEAARGPYEQYF. The DNA for the CDR3 is TGTGCCAGCAGTGAAGCGGCGCGGGGGCCCTACGAGCAGTACTTC.

This clone appeared a single time. V gene TRBV7-2 combines with J gene TRBJ1-2; possible D gene TRBD1, 6 bases. The CDR3 runs to 15 residues. Deletions cut 1 base from V and 5 bases from J, with 14 bases between. The V gene's germline CDR1 is SGHTA and CDR2 FQGNSA. DNA for the CDR3: TGTGCCAGCAGCTTAGTGGCAGGGGAACAGTATGGCTACACCTTC. Translation: CASSLVAGEQYGYTF.

The CDR3 DNA sequence: TGTGCCAGCAGCCAACAGGGGGGTGGCTACACCTTC. It yields the protein CASSQQGGGYTF. The chain combines TRBV7-6 with TRBJ1-2; 8 bases agree with TRBD1. CDR3 length: 12 residues. V trimming: 5 bases; J trimming: 7 bases; junction bases outside the gene matches: 3. Germline V gene lookup returns CDR1 SGHVS and CDR2 FNYEAQ.

This chain connects TRBV11-2 to TRBJ1-1; TRBD1 might be the D (5 bases). Germline loops: CDR1 SGHAT, CDR2 FQNNGV. The CDR3 length is 12 residues. Trimming took off 5 bases at V and 10 bases at J, with 14 bases between the two ends. The CDR3 DNA sequence: TGTGCCAGCAGCGCGAGACAGATCGGAGCTTTCTTT. It is translated as CASSARQIGAFF.

This clone appeared a few times. This rearrangement joins TRBV6-1 to TRBJ2-7; TRBD1 agrees at 9 bases. After removal of 8 bases from V and 7 bases from J, the junction contained 9 bases not matched to a gene. From germline, CDR1 is MNHNS and CDR2 SASEGT. CDR3 length: 13 amino acids. DNA of the CDR3: TGTGCCAGCGGGCCGACAGGGGGGAGGGAGCAGTACTTC. Protein: CASGPTGGREQYF.

This clone was seen a handful of times. The sample contains more than one DNA sequence encoding this CDR3. The chain uses TRBV4-3 and TRBJ1-2; D may be TRBD1 (6 bases). The V and J ends lost 0 bases and 3 bases respectively, with 11 bases between them. The CDR3 is 15 amino acids. Germline V gene lookup returns CDR1 LGHNA and CDR2 YSLEER. CDR3 sequence reads: CASSQDLGQHYGYTF. The CDR3 DNA reads as TGCGCCAGCAGCCAAGATTTAGGACAGCACTATGGCTACACCTTC.